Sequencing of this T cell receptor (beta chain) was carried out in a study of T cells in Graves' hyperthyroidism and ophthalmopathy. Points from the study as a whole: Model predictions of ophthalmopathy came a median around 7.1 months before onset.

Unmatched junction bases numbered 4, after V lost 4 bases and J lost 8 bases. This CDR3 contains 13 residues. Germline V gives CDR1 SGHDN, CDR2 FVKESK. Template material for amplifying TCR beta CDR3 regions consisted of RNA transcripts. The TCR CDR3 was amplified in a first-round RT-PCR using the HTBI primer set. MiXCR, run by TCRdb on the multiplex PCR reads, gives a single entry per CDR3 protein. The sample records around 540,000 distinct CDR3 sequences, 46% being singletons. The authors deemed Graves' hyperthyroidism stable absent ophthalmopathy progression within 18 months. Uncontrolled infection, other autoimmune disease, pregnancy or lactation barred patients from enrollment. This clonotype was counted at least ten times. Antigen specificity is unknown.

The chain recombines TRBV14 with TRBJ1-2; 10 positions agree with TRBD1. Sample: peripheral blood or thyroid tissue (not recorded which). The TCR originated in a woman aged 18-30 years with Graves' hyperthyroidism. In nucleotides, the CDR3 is TGTGCCAGCAGCCGACAGGGGGCTGGAGGCTACACCTTC. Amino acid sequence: CASSRQGAGGYTF.